Following are 18 T cell receptor beta chains from one sample sequenced in a study of blood T cell repertoires in COVID-19. Profiled with immunoSEQ multiplex PCR; TCRdb holds only in-frame clones, not every one. In the table there are a few hundred thousand clones, 84% of which are singletons. Sequencing used peripheral blood. The receptor source for this set is a woman aged 40-49 years who had recovered from COVID-19.

This clone was seen a single time. CDR3 amino acids: CAWSVSLSGNTIYF. CDR3 sequence (DNA): TGTGCCTGGAGTGTAAGCTTATCTGGAAACACCATATATTTT. The rearrangement uses TRBV30 and TRBJ1-3; D unclear. Germline assignment: CDR1 GTSNPN and CDR2 SVGIG (reference sequence). CDR3 length: 14 amino acids. V was shortened by 0 bases and J by 1 base, with 7 bases between the two germline ends.

DNA for the CDR3: TGTGCCAGCAGTTTACGGTTCAATCAGCCCCAGCATTTT. Translated, it gives CASSLRFNQPQHF. The chain uses TRBV28 and TRBJ1-5; D call uncertain. CDR1 and CDR2 from the germline V gene are MDHEN and SYDVKM. V gave up 2 bases and J gave up 3 bases, with 5 bases separating them. This CDR3 region has 13 residues.

This clone was observed a handful of times. This chain links TRBV7-6 with TRBJ1-5; possibly TRBD1 for D (5 bases). Germline V gene sequence: CDR1 SGHVS, CDR2 FNYEAQ. This CDR3 comprises 16 residues. Trimming pared 1 base from V and 8 bases from J, leaving 18 bases between. The CDR3 bases are TGTGCCAGCAGCTTAGGGGTTAGGCAGGGCCGGGAGCCCCAGCATTTT. It is translated as CASSLGVRQGREPQHF.

The chain uses TRBV9 and TRBJ2-5, with TRBD2 matching 7 bases. This CDR3 is built from 15 residues. From germline, CDR1 is SGDLS and CDR2 YYNGEE. J was trimmed by 1 base and V by 0 bases; bases with no gene match: 3. The DNA for the CDR3 is TGTGCCAGCAGCGTAGTGTCTAGCGGCCAAGAGACCCAGTACTTC. This gives the protein CASSVVSSGQETQYF.

The rearrangement joins TRBV4-3 to TRBJ2-3, with TRBD2 matching 11 bases. The CDR3 length is 17 residues. V was clipped by 0 bases and J by 3 bases; unmatched bases: 5. Per the germline V gene, CDR1 is LGHNA and CDR2 is YSLEER. CDR3 sequence (DNA): TGCGCCAGCAGCCAAGAGCCCCGACTAGCGGGGACAGATACGCAGTATTTT. Amino acid sequence: CASSQEPRLAGTDTQYF.

This clone was counted between two and nine times. CDR3 in amino acids: CASSFWGVQETQYF. The CDR3 region has the DNA TGTGCCAGCAGCTTTTGGGGAGTCCAAGAGACCCAGTACTTC. This chain links TRBV11-3 with TRBJ2-5, with D perhaps matching TRBD2 (5 bases). The CDR3 spans 14 residues. Germline V gives CDR1 SGHNT, CDR2 YENEEA. Trimming took 3 bases from V and 1 from J, leaving 9 bases between them.

The rearrangement uses TRBV19 and TRBJ1-5; 12 positions agree with TRBD1. Germline-derived CDR1 and CDR2 are LNHDA and SQIVND (reference sequence). This CDR3 is 18 amino acids long. V lost 3 bases, J lost 2 bases, and 8 bases stayed unmatched. The CDR3 protein is CASSIKGQGAVGNQPQHF. The DNA for the CDR3 is TGTGCCAGTAGTATTAAGGGACAGGGGGCCGTTGGCAATCAGCCCCAGCATTTT.

This clone was seen a single time. The chain carries TRBV4-2 and TRBJ1-2; D gene uncertain. The V and J ends lost 2 bases and 12 bases respectively, with 22 bases between them. The CDR3 runs to 15 residues. Germline V gene lookup returns CDR1 LGHNA and CDR2 YNFKEQ. The CDR3 DNA is TGTGCCAGCAGCCAACGACCCGGAGAGGGCCCTCGAGACACCTTC. This encodes CASSQRPGEGPRDTF.

The V and J genes are TRBV7-9 and TRBJ1-2, with 8 bases matching TRBD1. Per germline, CDR1 SEHNR and CDR2 FQNEAQ (reference sequence). V lost 5 bases and J lost 4; bases outside the gene matches: 3. The CDR3 sequence is 13 residues long. DNA for the CDR3: TGTGCCAGCAGCCGGACAGGGATCTATGGCTACACCTTC. Its translation is CASSRTGIYGYTF.

The chain links TRBV5-1 to TRBJ1-2; D perhaps matches TRBD1 (6 bases). The CDR3 loop spans 13 amino acids. From germline, CDR1 is SGHRS and CDR2 YFSETQ. Trimming removed 1 base from V and 7 bases from J, with 11 bases in between. CDR3 in DNA: TGCGCCAGCAGCTTGTCAGGGGAAGTTGGCTACACCTTC. Translating it yields CASSLSGEVGYTF.

V gene TRBV7-2 combines with J gene TRBJ1-1; D is uncertain. V lost 5 bases and J 7 bases, leaving 8 bases between the germline ends. The CDR3 contains 11 residues. Germline assignment: CDR1 SGHTA and CDR2 FQGNSA. The CDR3 loop reads CASSALLEAFF. CDR3 coding DNA: TGTGCCAGCAGCGCCTTACTTGAAGCTTTCTTT.

The CDR3 nucleotides are TGTGCCAGCAGTGACCCGGGACAGTACTATGGCTACACCTTC. Protein product: CASSDPGQYYGYTF. The chain is built from TRBV6-1 and TRBJ1-2; 7 nucleotides line up with TRBD1. CDR1 is MNHNS, CDR2 SASEGT, per germline. With V trimmed by 3 bases and J by 3 bases, 4 bases remained unmatched. CDR3 length: 14 amino acids.

The chain carries TRBV6-5 and TRBJ2-5; 12 bases are shared with TRBD2. Germline lookup yields CDR1 MNHEY and CDR2 SVGAGI. This CDR3 is built from 14 residues. The V gene end was trimmed by 7 bases and the J gene end by 7 bases; junction bases not matched to a gene: 7. CDR3 sequence reads: CASTLAGGTGTQYF. For the CDR3, the DNA is TGTGCCAGCACCCTAGCGGGGGGGACCGGGACCCAGTACTTC.

This clone appeared a few times. V is TRBV7-8 and J is TRBJ1-2; D might be TRBD1 (6 bases). The CDR3 loop spans 14 amino acids. The germline V gene encodes CDR1 SGHVS and CDR2 FQNEAQ. Trimming stripped 1 base from V and 2 bases from J, with 8 bases between. The CDR3 region has the DNA TGTGCCAGCAGCTTAGGCGGACAGAACTATGGCTACACCTTC. It codes for CASSLGGQNYGYTF.

The rearrangement uses TRBV11-3 and TRBJ2-2, with D possibly TRBD2 on 5 matching bases. The CDR3 sequence is 13 residues long. Germline V lookup: CDR1 SGHNT, CDR2 YENEEA. Trimming stripped 8 bases from V and 6 bases from J, with 13 bases between. The CDR3 here is CASGSGWAGELFF. CDR3 in DNA: TGTGCCAGCGGATCGGGATGGGCCGGGGAGCTGTTTTTT. Based on the CDR3 plus reference TRBV11-3 and TRBJ2-2, the full variable domain is EAGVVQSPRYKIIEKKQPVAFWCNPISGHNTLYWYLQNLGQGPELLIRYENEEAVDDSQLPKDRFSAERLKGVDSTLKIQPAELGDSAVYLCASGSGWAGELFFGEGSRLTVL.

The J gene is TRBJ2-3, the V gene TRBV11-3; 10 bases are shared with TRBD1. CDR1 and CDR2 from the germline V gene are SGHNT and YENEEA. The CDR3 totals 19 residues. The V gene end was trimmed by 7 bases and the J gene end by 4 bases; junction bases not matched to a gene: 20. The chain's CDR3 is CASTWGQGRSRIGADTQYF. CDR3 in DNA: TGTGCCAGCACTTGGGGACAGGGGCGATCCCGGATCGGGGCAGATACGCAGTATTTT.

This clone was seen a handful of times. The chain is built from TRBV27 and TRBJ1-6; possible D gene TRBD1, 5 bases. There are 16 residues in the CDR3. Germline V gene data show CDR1 as MNHEY and CDR2 as SMNVEV (reference sequence). V lost 8 bases to trimming and J lost 0 bases, with 14 bases between them. The CDR3 nucleotides are TGTGCCAGCGGGGCTTACGGCGGCTCCTATAATTCACCCCTCCACTTT. Encoded protein: CASGAYGGSYNSPLHF.

The chain couples TRBV6-5 to TRBJ2-2; D is undetermined. CDR3 length: 16 residues. Trimming removed 0 bases at V and 0 bases at J, with 8 bases between. Looked up from germline, CDR1 is MNHEY and CDR2 is SVGAGI. CDR3 in amino acids: CASSYSMGANTGELFF. The CDR3 coding sequence is TGTGCCAGCAGTTACTCCATGGGCGCGAACACCGGGGAGCTGTTTTTT.